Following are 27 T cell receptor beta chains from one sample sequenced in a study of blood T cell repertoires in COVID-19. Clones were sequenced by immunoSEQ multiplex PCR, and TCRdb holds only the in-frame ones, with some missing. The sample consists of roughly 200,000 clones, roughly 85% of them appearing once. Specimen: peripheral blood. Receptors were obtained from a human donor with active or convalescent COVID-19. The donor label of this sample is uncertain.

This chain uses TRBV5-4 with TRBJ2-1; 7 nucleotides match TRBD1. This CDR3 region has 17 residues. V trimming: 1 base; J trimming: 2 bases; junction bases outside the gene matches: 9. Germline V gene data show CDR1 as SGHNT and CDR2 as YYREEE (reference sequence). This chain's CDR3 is CASSLSTGARTYNEQFF. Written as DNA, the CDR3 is TGTGCCAGCAGCTTGTCAACAGGGGCGAGGACCTACAATGAGCAGTTCTTC.

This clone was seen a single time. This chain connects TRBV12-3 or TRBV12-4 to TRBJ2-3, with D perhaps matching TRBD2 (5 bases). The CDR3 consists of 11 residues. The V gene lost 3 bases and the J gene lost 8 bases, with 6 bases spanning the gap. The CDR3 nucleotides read TGTGCCAGCAGTTTGGAGGTTACGCAGTATTTT. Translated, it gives CASSLEVTQYF.

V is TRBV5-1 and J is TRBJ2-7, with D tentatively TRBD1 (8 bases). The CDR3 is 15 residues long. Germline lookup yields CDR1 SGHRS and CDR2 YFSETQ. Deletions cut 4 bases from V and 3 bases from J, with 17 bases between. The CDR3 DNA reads TGCGCCAGCAGCATAATGACAGGGGAGGGCTACGAGCAGTACTTC. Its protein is CASSIMTGEGYEQYF. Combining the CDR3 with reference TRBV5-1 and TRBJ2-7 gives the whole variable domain KAGVTQTPRYLIKTRGQQVTLSCSPISGHRSVSWYQQTPGQGLQFLFEYFSETQRNKGNFPGRFSGRQFSNSRSEMNVSTLELGDSALYLCASSIMTGEGYEQYFGPGTRLTVT.

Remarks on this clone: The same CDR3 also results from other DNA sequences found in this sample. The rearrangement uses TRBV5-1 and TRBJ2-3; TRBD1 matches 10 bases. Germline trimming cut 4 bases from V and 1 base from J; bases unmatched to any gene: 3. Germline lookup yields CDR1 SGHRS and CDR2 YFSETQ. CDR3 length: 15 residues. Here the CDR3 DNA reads TGCGCCAGCAGCCCCGGGACAGGGGGCACAGATACGCAGTATTTT. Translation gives CASSPGTGGTDTQYF.

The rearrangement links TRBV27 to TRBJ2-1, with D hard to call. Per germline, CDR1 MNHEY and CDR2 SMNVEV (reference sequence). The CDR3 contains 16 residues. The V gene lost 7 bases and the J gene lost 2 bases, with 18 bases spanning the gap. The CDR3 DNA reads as TGTGCCAGCACCCCGGTCGGGTCCACACCCTACAATGAGCAGTTCTTC. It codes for CASTPVGSTPYNEQFF.

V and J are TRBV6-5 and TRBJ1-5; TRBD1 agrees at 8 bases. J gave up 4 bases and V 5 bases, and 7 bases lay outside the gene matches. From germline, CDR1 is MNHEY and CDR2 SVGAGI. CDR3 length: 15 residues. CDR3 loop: CASSHRTGTNQPQHF. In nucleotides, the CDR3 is TGTGCCAGCAGTCACCGGACAGGGACTAATCAGCCCCAGCATTTT.

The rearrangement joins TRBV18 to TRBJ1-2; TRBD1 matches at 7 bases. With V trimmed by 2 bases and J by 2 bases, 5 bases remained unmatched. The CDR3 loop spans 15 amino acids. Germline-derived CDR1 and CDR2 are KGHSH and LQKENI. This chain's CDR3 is CASSPSGQANYGYTF. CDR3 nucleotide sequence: TGTGCCAGCTCACCAAGCGGACAGGCCAACTATGGCTACACCTTC.

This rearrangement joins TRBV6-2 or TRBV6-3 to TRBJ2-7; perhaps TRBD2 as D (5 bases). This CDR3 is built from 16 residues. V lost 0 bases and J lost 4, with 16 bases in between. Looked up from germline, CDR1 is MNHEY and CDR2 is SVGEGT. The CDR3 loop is CASSYSSSQLSYEQYF. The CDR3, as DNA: TGTGCCAGCAGTTACTCTTCTAGCCAGTTGAGTTACGAGCAGTACTTC.

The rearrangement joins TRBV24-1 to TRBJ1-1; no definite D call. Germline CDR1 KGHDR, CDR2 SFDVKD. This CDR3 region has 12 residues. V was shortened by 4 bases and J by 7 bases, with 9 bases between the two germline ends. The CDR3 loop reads CATSETAGEAFF. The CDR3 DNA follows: TGTGCCACCAGTGAAACGGCAGGTGAAGCTTTCTTT.

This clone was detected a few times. The chain's CDR3 is CASRGQGAATGELFF. The CDR3 DNA sequence: TGCGCCAGCAGGGGACAGGGGGCGGCCACCGGGGAGCTGTTTTTT. V usage is TRBV10-1 and J usage is TRBJ2-2; TRBD1 aligns across 12 bases. The V segment lost 6 bases and the J segment 4 bases; nucleotides outside the gene matches: 3. The CDR3 consists of 15 residues. The germline V gene has CDR1 WNHNN and CDR2 SYGVQD (reference sequence).

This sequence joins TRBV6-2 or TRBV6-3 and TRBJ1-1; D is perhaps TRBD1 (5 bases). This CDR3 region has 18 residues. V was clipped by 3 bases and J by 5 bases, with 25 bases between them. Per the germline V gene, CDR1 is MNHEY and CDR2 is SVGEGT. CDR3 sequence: CASSYEIAHGGRNTEAFF. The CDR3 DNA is TGTGCCAGCAGTTATGAGATCGCCCATGGGGGGAGGAATACTGAAGCTTTCTTT.

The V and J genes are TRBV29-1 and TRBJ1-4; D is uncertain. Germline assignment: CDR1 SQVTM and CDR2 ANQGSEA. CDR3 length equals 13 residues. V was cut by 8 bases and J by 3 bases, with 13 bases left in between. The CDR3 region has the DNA TGCAGCTACCGGGGTGGCGCTAATGAAAAACTGTTTTTT. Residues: CSYRGGANEKLFF.

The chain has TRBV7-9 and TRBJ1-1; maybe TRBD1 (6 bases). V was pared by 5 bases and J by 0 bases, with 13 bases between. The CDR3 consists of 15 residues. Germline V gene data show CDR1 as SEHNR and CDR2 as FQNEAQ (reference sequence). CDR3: CASSLFTGMNTEAFF. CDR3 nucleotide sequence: TGTGCCAGCAGCCTATTCACAGGGATGAACACTGAAGCTTTCTTT.

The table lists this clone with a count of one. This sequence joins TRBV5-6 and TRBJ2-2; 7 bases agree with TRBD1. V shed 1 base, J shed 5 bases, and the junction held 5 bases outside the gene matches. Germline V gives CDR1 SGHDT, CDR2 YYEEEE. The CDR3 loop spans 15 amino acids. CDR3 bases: TGTGCCAGCAGCTTGTCAGGGGGAAGAACCGGGGAGCTGTTTTTT. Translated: CASSLSGGRTGELFF.

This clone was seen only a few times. The CDR3 protein is CASSGYSDTGELFF. The DNA of the CDR3 is TGTGCCAGCAGCGGATACTCGGACACCGGGGAGCTGTTTTTT. The V call is TRBV9, the J call TRBJ2-2; D ambiguous. In germline, CDR1 is SGDLS, CDR2 YYNGEE. The V and J ends lost 3 bases and 3 bases respectively, with 9 bases between them. This CDR3 has 14 residues.

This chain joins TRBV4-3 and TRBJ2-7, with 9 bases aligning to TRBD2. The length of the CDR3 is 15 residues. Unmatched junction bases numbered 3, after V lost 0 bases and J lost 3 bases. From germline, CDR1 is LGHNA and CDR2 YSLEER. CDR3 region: CASSQDAGGRYEQYF. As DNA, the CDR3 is TGCGCCAGCAGCCAAGATGCGGGGGGGCGCTACGAGCAGTACTTC.

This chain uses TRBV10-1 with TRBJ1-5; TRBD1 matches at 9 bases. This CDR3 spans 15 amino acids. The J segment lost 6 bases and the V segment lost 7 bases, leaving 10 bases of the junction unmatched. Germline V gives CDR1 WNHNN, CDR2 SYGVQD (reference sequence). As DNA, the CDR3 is TGCGCCAGCAAAGAGGTAGGACAGGGGTGTCAGCCCCAGCATTTT. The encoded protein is CASKEVGQGCQPQHF.

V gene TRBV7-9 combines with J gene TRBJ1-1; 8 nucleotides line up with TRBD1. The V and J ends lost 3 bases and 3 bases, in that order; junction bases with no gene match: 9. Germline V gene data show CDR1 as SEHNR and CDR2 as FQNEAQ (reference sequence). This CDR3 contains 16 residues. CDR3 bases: TGTGCCAGCAGCTTGCAAACAGGGGGTTTTGACACTGAAGCTTTCTTT. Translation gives CASSLQTGGFDTEAFF.

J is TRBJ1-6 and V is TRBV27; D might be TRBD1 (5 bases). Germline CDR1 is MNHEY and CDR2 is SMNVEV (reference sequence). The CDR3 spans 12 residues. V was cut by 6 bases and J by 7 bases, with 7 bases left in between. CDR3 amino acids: CASRPGNSPLHF. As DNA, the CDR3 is TGTGCCAGCAGACCAGGGAATTCACCCCTCCACTTT.

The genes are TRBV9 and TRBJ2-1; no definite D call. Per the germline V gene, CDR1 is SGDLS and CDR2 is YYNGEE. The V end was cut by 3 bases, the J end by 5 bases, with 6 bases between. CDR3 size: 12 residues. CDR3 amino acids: CASSGENNEQFF. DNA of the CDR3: TGTGCCAGCAGCGGTGAGAACAATGAGCAGTTCTTC.

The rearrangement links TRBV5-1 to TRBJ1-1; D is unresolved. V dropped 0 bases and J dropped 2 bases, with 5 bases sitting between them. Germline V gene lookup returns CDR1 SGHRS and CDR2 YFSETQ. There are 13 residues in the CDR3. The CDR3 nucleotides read TGCGCCAGCAGCTTGGCTCTAAACACTGAAGCTTTCTTT. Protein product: CASSLALNTEAFF.

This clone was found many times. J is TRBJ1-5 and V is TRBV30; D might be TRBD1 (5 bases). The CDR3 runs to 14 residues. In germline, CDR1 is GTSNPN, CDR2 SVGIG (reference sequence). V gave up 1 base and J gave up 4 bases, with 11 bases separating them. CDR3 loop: CAWSAGVENQPQHF. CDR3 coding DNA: TGTGCCTGGAGTGCGGGGGTGGAAAATCAGCCCCAGCATTTT.

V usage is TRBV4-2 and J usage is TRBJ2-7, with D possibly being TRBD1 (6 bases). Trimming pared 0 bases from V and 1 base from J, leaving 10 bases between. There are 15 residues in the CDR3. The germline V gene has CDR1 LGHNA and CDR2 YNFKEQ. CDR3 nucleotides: TGTGCCAGCAGCCAAGAGGGGGCACAATCCTACGAGCAGTACTTC. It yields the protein CASSQEGAQSYEQYF.

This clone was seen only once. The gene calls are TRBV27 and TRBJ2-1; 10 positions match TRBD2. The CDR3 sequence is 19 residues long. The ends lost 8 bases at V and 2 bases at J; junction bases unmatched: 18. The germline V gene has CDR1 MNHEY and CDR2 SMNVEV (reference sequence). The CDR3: CASRKIYSGGTPTYNEQFF. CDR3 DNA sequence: TGTGCCAGCCGAAAAATCTATAGCGGGGGGACCCCAACCTACAATGAGCAGTTCTTC.

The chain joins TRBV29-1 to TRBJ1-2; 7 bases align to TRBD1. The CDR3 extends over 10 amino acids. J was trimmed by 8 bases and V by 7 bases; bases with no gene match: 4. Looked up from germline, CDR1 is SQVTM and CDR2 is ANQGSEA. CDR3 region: CSATGEGYTF. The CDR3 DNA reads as TGCAGCGCTACAGGGGAAGGCTACACCTTC.

The CDR3 nucleotides are TGTGCCAGCAGTTTCGCAGGGGGCTCTGGGGCCAACGTCCTGACTTTC. Its protein product is CASSFAGGSGANVLTF. The V gene is TRBV28, the J gene TRBJ2-6, with 7 bases aligning to TRBD1. V trimming: 3 bases; J trimming: 0 bases; junction bases outside the gene matches: 2. The V gene's germline CDR1 is MDHEN and CDR2 SYDVKM. The CDR3 has 16 amino acids.

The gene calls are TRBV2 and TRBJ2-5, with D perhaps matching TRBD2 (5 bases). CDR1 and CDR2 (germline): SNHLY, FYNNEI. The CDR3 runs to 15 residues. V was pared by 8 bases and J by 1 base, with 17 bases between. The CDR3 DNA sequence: TGTGCCAGCGAGAGGGAGCGGCGGTCCCAAGAGACCCAGTACTTC. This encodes CASERERRSQETQYF. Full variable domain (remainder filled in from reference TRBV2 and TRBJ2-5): EPEVTQTPSHQVTQMGQEVILRCVPISNHLYFYWYRQILGQKVEFLVSFYNNEISEKSEIFDDQFSVERPDGSNFTLKIRSTKLEDSAMYFCASERERRSQETQYFGPGTRLLVL.